One and the same sample provided the 10 T cell receptor beta chains below, sequenced in a study of cytotoxic CD8 clonotypes in ibrutinib-treated CLL. Clones were sequenced by immunoSEQ multiplex PCR, and TCRdb holds only the in-frame ones, with some missing. The repertoire consists of some 200,000 clones, with 75% to 85% occurring once and the leading ten covering approximately 10%. The sample was PBMCs, taken after 12 months of ibrutinib treatment. The origin of the receptors is a human donor with chronic lymphocytic leukemia.

As to this clone: This specimen includes other DNA sequences encoding the same CDR3. The chain is built from TRBV15 and TRBJ2-2, with D possibly being TRBD1 (6 bases). The CDR3 is 14 amino acids. The germline gives CDR1 LNHNV, CDR2 YYDKDF (reference sequence). The V and J ends lost 0 bases and 4 bases respectively, with 6 bases between them. CDR3 residues: CATSRDRGTGELFF. The DNA for the CDR3 is TGTGCCACCAGCAGAGACAGGGGCACCGGGGAGCTGTTTTTT.

This chain uses TRBV6-5 with TRBJ2-7, with 8 bases matching TRBD1. The CDR3 extends over 13 amino acids. Losses at the gene ends were 5 bases for V and 6 bases for J; bases not matched to a gene: 6. CDR1 MNHEY and CDR2 SVGAGI come from the germline V gene. The CDR3: CASSDQGAREQYF. The CDR3 DNA reads TGTGCCAGCAGTGATCAGGGGGCTCGCGAGCAGTACTTC.

This clone appeared many times. The chain uses TRBV19 and TRBJ2-7; 10 bases agree with TRBD2. Germline V gene sequence: CDR1 LNHDA, CDR2 SQIVND (reference sequence). The junction had 7 bases not matched to a gene; V was cut back by 3 bases and J by 2 bases. The CDR3 contains 16 residues. CDR3 nucleotides: TGTGCCAGTAGTATCCTCTGGACTAGCGGTACCTACGAGCAGTACTTC. Amino acid sequence: CASSILWTSGTYEQYF.

The chain links TRBV6-5 to TRBJ2-7; the D is unclear. CDR1 is MNHEY, CDR2 SVGAGI, per germline. There are 12 residues in the CDR3. V was pared by 1 base and J by 6 bases, with 7 bases between. The CDR3 DNA follows: TGTGCCAGCAGTTACTTCCTCTCCGAGCAGTACTTC. It encodes CASSYFLSEQYF.

This clone was seen only once. The chain carries TRBV7-6 and TRBJ1-2, with D possibly being TRBD1 (6 bases). The V gene's germline CDR1 is SGHVS and CDR2 FNYEAQ. This CDR3 is built from 12 residues. V lost 5 bases and J 4 bases, leaving 8 bases between the germline ends. The CDR3 spells CASSGRGYGYTF. The CDR3, as DNA: TGTGCCAGCAGCGGCAGGGGCTATGGCTACACCTTC.

The chain links TRBV5-1 to TRBJ2-7; 9 bases fit TRBD1. V dropped 4 bases and J dropped 7; count of bases not matched to a gene: 9. The CDR3 extends over 14 amino acids. Germline V gene data show CDR1 as SGHRS and CDR2 as YFSETQ. The CDR3 spells CASSQTGGSGEQYF. CDR3 nucleotides: TGCGCCAGCAGCCAAACAGGGGGCTCTGGTGAGCAGTACTTC.

The chain has TRBV27 and TRBJ2-7; the D is unclear. This CDR3 spans 15 amino acids. Deletions cut 6 bases from V and 2 bases from J, with 17 bases between. The V gene's germline CDR1 is MNHEY and CDR2 SMNVEV (reference sequence). The CDR3 loop reads CASSPIDMLPYEQYF. The CDR3 DNA follows: TGTGCCAGCAGCCCTATTGACATGCTCCCCTACGAGCAGTACTTC.

The chain joins TRBV18 to TRBJ2-5; either TRBD1 or TRBD2 may fit D (5 bases each). This CDR3 has 15 amino acids. Germline V gene sequence: CDR1 KGHSH, CDR2 LQKENI. Trimming removed 3 bases from V and 2 bases from J, with 13 bases in between. CDR3 in DNA: TGTGCCAGCTCACCGGGACGGCTTAGACAAGAGACCCAGTACTTC. The encoded protein is CASSPGRLRQETQYF.

The chain uses TRBV25-1 and TRBJ2-1; 11 positions match TRBD1. V shed 6 bases, J shed 2 bases, and the junction held 6 bases outside the gene matches. Germline-derived CDR1 and CDR2 are MGHDK and SYGVNS. This CDR3 spans 16 amino acids. The CDR3 region has the DNA TGTGCCAGCAGCGGGTCGGGACAGGGGGCCTACAATGAGCAGTTCTTC. Translating gives CASSGSGQGAYNEQFF.

V gene TRBV11-2 combines with J gene TRBJ1-1; D is uncertain. The germline V and J ends were trimmed by 3 bases and 11 bases, with 13 bases remaining between them. The CDR3 runs to 12 residues. Germline V gene data show CDR1 as SGHAT and CDR2 as FQNNGV. CDR3 DNA: TGTGCCAGCAGCTTTGACGTGACGGAGGCTTTCTTT. It translates to CASSFDVTEAFF.